Listed below are T cell receptor beta chains from one sample, sequenced in a study of cytomegalovirus exposure and HLA in healthy donors. The method was immunoSEQ multiplex PCR; TCRdb's version includes in-frame clones alone and lacks a portion of them. The sample yields about 60,000 clones, about 73% seen once. The sequencing input was PBMCs. The receptors stem from a woman aged 60-70 years in good health and CMV-seropositive. Both conserved end residues are part of each CDR3. A D gene is named only where the DNA matches it firmly. The size field is filled for only some rows; it gives once, few, many or a size class.

v_gene: TRBV14; abundance: few; d_gene: TRBD1; j_gene: TRBJ2-3; CDR3nt: TGTGCCAGCAGCCAAGATAGAGGGACAGGGGGCACAGATACGCAGTATTTT; CDR3aa: CASSQDRGTGGTDTQYF
v_gene: TRBV18; abundance: once; d_gene: TRBD1; j_gene: TRBJ1-6; CDR3nt: TGTGCCAGCTCAGGAACAGGGGGGCGATCACCCCTCCACTTT; CDR3aa: CASSGTGGRSPLHF
v_gene: TRBV2; abundance: NA; d_gene: TRBD1; j_gene: TRBJ1-2; CDR3nt: TGTTCCAGCAGGGAAACAGGGGCCGCCTCGCGTGGCTACACCTTC; CDR3aa: CSSRETGAASRGYTF
v_gene: TRBV5-6; abundance: NA; d_gene: TRBD1; j_gene: TRBJ2-5; CDR3nt: TGTGCCAGCAGCTGGGACAGGGGAGAGACCCAGTACTTC; CDR3aa: CASSWDRGETQYF
v_gene: TRBV27; abundance: NA; d_gene: TRBD2; j_gene: TRBJ2-2; CDR3nt: TGTGCCAGCAGCCCGAATAGCGGGGGGGGCACCGGGGAGCTGTTTTTT; CDR3aa: CASSPNSGGGTGELFF
v_gene: TRBV2; abundance: few; d_gene: NA; j_gene: TRBJ1-5; CDR3nt: TGTGCCAGCAGTGAAAGGCAGGTTAGCAATCAGCCCCAGCATTTT; CDR3aa: CASSERQVSNQPQHF
v_gene: TRBV5-1; abundance: few; d_gene: TRBD2; j_gene: TRBJ2-5; CDR3nt: TGCGCCAGCAGCTTGGGGACTAGCGGGGGAGAGACCCAGTACTTC; CDR3aa: CASSLGTSGGETQYF
v_gene: TRBV9; abundance: NA; d_gene: TRBD2; j_gene: TRBJ2-1; CDR3nt: TGTGCCAGCAGCCTAGGGACTAGCGGCGAGCAGTTCTTC; CDR3aa: CASSLGTSGEQFF
v_gene: TRBV4-3; abundance: NA; d_gene: NA; j_gene: TRBJ1-6; CDR3nt: TGCGCCAGCAGCCAAGGTCTGAAGAGCTCCTATAATTCACCCCTCCACTTT; CDR3aa: CASSQGLKSSYNSPLHF
v_gene: TRBV7-8; abundance: NA; d_gene: NA; j_gene: TRBJ2-1; CDR3nt: TGTGCCAGCAGCTGGCAGGGGTACAATGAGCAGTTCTTC; CDR3aa: CASSWQGYNEQFF